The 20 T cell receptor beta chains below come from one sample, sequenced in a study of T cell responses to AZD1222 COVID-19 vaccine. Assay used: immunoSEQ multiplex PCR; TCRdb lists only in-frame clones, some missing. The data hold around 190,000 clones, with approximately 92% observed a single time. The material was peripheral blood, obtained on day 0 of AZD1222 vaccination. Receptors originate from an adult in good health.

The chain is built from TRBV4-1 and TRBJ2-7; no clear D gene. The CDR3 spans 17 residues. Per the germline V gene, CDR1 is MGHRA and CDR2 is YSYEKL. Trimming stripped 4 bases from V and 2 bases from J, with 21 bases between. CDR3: CASSPRLGFDAPYEQYF. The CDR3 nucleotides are TGCGCCAGCAGCCCTCGTTTGGGTTTCGACGCACCCTACGAGCAGTACTTC.

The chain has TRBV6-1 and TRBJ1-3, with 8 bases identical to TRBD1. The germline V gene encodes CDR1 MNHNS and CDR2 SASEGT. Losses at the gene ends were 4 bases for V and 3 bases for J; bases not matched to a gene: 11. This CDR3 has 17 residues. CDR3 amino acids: CASSGGPQGALGNTIYF. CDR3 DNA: TGTGCCAGCAGTGGAGGACCCCAGGGGGCGCTTGGAAACACCATATATTTT.

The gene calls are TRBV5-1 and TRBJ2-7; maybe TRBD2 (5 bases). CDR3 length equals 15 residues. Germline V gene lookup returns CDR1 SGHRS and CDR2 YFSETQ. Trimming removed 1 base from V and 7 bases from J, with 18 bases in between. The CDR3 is CASSLNTDLPGEQYF. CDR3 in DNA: TGCGCCAGCAGCTTGAATACGGACCTTCCGGGGGAGCAGTACTTC.

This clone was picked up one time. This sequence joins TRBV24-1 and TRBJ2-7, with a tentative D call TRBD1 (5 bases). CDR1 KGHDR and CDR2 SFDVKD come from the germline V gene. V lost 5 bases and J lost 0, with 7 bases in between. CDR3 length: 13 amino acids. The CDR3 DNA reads TGTGCCACCAGTGGGCAGGGCTCCTACGAGCAGTACTTC. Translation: CATSGQGSYEQYF.

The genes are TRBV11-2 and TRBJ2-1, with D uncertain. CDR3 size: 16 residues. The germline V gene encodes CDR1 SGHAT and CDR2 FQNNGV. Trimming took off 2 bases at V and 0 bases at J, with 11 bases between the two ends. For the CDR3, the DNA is TGTGCCAGCAGCTTATCTAGAAGCCTCTCCTACAATGAGCAGTTCTTC. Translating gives CASSLSRSLSYNEQFF. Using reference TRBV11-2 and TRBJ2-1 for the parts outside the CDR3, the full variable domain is EAGVAQSPRYKIIEKRQSVAFWCNPISGHATLYWYQQILGQGPKLLIQFQNNGVVDDSQLPKDRFSAERLKGVDSTLKIQPAKLEDSAVYLCASSLSRSLSYNEQFFGPGTRLTVL.

The chain's CDR3 is CASSLEMTSYNEQFF. Written as DNA, the CDR3 is TGCGCCAGCAGCTTGGAGATGACCAGCTACAATGAGCAGTTCTTC. The J gene is TRBJ2-1, the V gene TRBV5-1; D is unclear. Germline V gives CDR1 SGHRS, CDR2 YFSETQ. V was shortened by 0 bases and J by 3 bases, with 10 bases between the two germline ends. CDR3 length: 15 residues.

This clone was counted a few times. The CDR3 coding sequence is TGTGCCAGCAGCTCCCGAGGGCCCGGACGGGGTACTGAAGCTTTCTTT. It encodes CASSSRGPGRGTEAFF. The J gene is TRBJ1-1, the V gene TRBV11-2; the D is unclear. V lost 4 bases to trimming and J lost 5 bases, with 20 bases between them. The CDR3 is 16 residues long. In germline, CDR1 is SGHAT, CDR2 FQNNGV.

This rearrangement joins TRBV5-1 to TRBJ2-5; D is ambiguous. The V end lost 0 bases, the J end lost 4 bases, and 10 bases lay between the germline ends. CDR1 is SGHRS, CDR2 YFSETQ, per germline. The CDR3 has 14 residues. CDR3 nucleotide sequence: TGCGCCAGCAGCTTGGCCGCCACCCCAGAGACCCAGTACTTC. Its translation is CASSLAATPETQYF.

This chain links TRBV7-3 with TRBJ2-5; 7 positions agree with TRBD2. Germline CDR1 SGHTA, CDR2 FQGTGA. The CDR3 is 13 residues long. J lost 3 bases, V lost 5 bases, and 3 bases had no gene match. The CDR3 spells CASSRGLEETQYF. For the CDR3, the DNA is TGTGCCAGCAGCCGAGGACTAGAAGAGACCCAGTACTTC.

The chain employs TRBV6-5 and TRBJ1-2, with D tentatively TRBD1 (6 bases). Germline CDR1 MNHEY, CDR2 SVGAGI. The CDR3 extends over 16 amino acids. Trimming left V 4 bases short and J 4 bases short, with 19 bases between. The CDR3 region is CASSSFGQSDIYGYTF. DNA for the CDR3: TGTGCCAGCAGTTCCTTCGGACAGAGTGACATCTATGGCTACACCTTC.

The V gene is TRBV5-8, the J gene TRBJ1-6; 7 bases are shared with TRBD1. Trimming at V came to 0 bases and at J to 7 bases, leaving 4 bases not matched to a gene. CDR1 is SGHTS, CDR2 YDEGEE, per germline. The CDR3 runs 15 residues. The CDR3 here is CASSLEGARNSPLHF. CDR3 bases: TGTGCCAGCAGCTTGGAGGGGGCGAGGAATTCACCCCTCCACTTT.

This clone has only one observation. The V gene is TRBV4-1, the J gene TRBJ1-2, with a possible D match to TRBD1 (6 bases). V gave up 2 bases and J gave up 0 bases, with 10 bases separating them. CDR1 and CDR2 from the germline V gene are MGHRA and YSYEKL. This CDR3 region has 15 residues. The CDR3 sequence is CASSQPRTANYGYTF. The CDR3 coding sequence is TGCGCCAGCAGCCAACCACGGACAGCTAACTATGGCTACACCTTC.

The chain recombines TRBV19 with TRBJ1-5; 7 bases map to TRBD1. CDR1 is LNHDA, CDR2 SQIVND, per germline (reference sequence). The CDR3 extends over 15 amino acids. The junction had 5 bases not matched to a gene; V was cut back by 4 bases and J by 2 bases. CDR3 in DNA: TGTGCCAGTAGTAAAACAGGGGAGGGCAATCAGCCCCAGCATTTT. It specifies CASSKTGEGNQPQHF.

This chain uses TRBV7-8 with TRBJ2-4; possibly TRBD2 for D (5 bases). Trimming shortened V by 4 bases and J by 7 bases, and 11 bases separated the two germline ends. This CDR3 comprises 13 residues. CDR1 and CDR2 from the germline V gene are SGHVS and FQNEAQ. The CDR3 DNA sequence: TGTGCCAGCAGCTGGAGTGGAGGCAACATTCAGTACTTC. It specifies CASSWSGGNIQYF.

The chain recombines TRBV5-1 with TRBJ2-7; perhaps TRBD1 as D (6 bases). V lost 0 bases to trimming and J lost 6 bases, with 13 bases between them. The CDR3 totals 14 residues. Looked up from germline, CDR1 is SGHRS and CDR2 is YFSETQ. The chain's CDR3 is CASSLGQVKGEQYF. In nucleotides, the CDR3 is TGCGCCAGCAGCTTGGGACAGGTCAAAGGCGAGCAGTACTTC.

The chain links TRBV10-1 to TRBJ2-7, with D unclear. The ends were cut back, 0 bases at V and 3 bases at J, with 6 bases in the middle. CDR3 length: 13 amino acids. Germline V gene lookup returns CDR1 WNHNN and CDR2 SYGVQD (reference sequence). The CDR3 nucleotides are TGCGCCAGCAGTGAGTCGTCCGGCTACGAGCAGTACTTC. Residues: CASSESSGYEQYF.

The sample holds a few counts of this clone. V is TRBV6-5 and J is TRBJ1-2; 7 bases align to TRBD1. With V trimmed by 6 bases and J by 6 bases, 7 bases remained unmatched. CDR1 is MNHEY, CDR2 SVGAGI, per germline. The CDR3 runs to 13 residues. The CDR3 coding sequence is TGTGCCAGCAGAAGGACAGGAAGGAATGGCTACACCTTC. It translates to CASRRTGRNGYTF.

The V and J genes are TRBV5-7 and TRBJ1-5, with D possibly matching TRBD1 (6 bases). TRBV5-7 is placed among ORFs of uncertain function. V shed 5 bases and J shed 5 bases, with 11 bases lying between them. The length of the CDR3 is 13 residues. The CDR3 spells CASRRHRDQPQHF. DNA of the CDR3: TGTGCCAGCAGGCGACACAGGGATCAGCCCCAGCATTTT.

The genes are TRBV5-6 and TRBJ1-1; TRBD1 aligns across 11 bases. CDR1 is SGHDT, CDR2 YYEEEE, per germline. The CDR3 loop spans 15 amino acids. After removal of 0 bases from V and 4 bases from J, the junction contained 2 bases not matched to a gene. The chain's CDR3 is CASSLGGQGVTEAFF. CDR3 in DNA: TGTGCCAGCAGCTTGGGGGGACAGGGGGTCACTGAAGCTTTCTTT.

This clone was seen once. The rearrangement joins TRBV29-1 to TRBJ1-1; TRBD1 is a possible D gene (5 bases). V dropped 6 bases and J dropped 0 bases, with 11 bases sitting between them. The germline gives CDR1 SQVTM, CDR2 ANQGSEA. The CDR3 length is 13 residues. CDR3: CSVRQLMNTEAFF. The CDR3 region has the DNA TGCAGCGTACGACAGCTAATGAACACTGAAGCTTTCTTT.